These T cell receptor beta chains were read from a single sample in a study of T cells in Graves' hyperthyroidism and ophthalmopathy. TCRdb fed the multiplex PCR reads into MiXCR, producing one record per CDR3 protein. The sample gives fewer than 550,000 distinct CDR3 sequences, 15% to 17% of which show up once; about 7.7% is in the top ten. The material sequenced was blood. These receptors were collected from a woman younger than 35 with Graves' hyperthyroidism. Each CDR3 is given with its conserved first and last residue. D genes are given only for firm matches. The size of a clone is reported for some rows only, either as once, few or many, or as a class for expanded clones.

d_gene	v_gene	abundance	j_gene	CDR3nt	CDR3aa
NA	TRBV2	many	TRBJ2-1	TGTGCCAGCAGTGAAGCGCTTCTGGGGGTCCGGGGGCGGGAGTTCGTCAATGAGCAGTTCTTC	CASSEALLGVRGREFVNEQFF
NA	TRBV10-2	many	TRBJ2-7	TGCGCCAGCAGTGCCCACACCCCCAACTCCTACGAGCAGTACTTC	CASSAHTPNSYEQYF
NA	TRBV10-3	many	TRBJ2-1	TGTGCCATCAGTGAGTCTAGCGGAGCCTACAATGAGCAGTTCTTC	CAISESSGAYNEQFF
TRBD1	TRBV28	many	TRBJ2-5	TGTGCCAGCAGTCCTACAGGGGGGTACCAAGAGACCCAGTACTTC	CASSPTGGYQETQYF
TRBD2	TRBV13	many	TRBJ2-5	TGTGCCAGCAGCGACGGACTAGCGGGAGTAGAGACCCAGTACTTC	CASSDGLAGVETQYF
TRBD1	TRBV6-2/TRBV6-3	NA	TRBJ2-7	TGTGCCAGCAGTAACCGGGACAGGGGCTACGAGCAGTACTTC	CASSNRDRGYEQYF
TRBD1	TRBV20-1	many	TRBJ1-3	TGCAGTGCTCGTCCGGGACAGGGAAGGCATTCCACCTCTGGAAACACCATATATTTT	CSARPGQGRHSTSGNTIYF
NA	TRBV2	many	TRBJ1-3	TGTGCCAGCAGTGCCTACAGAGAAGGCACCATATATTTT	CASSAYREGTIYF
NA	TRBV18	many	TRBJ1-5	TGTGCCAGCTCACCGCAAGGAAAAAATCAGCCCCAGCATTTT	CASSPQGKNQPQHF
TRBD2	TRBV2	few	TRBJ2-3	TGTGCCAGCAAGGGGGATCCGGGACTAGCGGGAAGTTGGGATACGCAGTATTTT	CASKGDPGLAGSWDTQYF
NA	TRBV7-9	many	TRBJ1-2	TGTGCCAGCAGCCTCTCGCGGGGCTACACCTTC	CASSLSRGYTF
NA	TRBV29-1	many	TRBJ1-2	TGCAGCGTTGATGGCGGTGGGGGAATGGACTATGGCTACACCTTC	CSVDGGGGMDYGYTF
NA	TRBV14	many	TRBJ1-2	TGTGCCAGCAGCCAAGGGGGAATCTATGGCTACACCTTC	CASSQGGIYGYTF
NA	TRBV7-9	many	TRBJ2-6	TGTGCCAGCAGCTTAAGTGGGGCCTCGACCTCTGGGGCCAACGTCCTGACTTTC	CASSLSGASTSGANVLTF
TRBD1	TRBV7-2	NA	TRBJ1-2	TGTGCCAGCAGCTTAACCGGGACAGGGGGCGATGGCTACACCTTC	CASSLTGTGGDGYTF
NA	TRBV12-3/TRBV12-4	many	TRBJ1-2	TGTGCCAGCAGTGCTCCCGGGACATGGGGCTATGGCTACACCTTC	CASSAPGTWGYGYTF
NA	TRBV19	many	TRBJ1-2	TGTGCCAGTAGTACCCACAATGGCTACACCTTC	CASSTHNGYTF
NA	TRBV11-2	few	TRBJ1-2	TGTGCCAGCAGCCTAGGACCCCTCGGTGGCTACACCTTC	CASSLGPLGGYTF
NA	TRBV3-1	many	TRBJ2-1	TGTGCCAGCAGCCAAGATGGCTGGGAGCAGTTCTTC	CASSQDGWEQFF
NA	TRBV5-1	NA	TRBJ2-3	TGCGCCAGCAGCTTGGCCGCGGGGTTAAGCTTCAGCACAGATACGCAGTATTTT	CASSLAAGLSFSTDTQYF
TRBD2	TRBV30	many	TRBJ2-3	TGTGCCTGGGCTAAGCGGGAGGGCACAGATACGCAGTATTTT	CAWAKREGTDTQYF
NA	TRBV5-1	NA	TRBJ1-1	TGCGCCAGCACCCCTGGGGGGACGAACACTGAAGCTTTCTTT	CASTPGGTNTEAFF